The 13 T cell receptor beta chains listed next were all sequenced from one sample in a study of blood T cell repertoires in COVID-19. Assay: immunoSEQ multiplex PCR; the TCRdb copy retains only in-frame clones and omits some. Among 250,000 to 300,000 clones listed, over 80% were seen once. The specimen was peripheral blood. The receptors were sampled from a woman aged 40 to 50 who had recovered from COVID-19.

The rearrangement links TRBV7-2 to TRBJ1-5, with unresolved D. Germline V lookup: CDR1 SGHTA, CDR2 FQGNSA. The CDR3 covers 13 residues. The V gene lost 3 bases and the J gene lost 3 bases, with 6 bases spanning the gap. CDR3 region: CASSFEYNQPQHF. The CDR3 DNA is TGTGCCAGCAGCTTTGAGTACAATCAGCCCCAGCATTTT. Complete variable domain (other parts from reference TRBV7-2 and TRBJ1-5): GAGVSQSPSNKVTEKGKDVELRCDPISGHTALYWYRQSLGQGLEFLIYFQGNSAPDKSGLPSDRFSAERTGGSVSTLTIQRTQQEDSAVYLCASSFEYNQPQHFGDGTRLSIL.

This sequence joins TRBV4-1 and TRBJ2-3, with 13 bases matching TRBD2. V lost 1 base, J lost 6 bases, and 4 bases stayed unmatched. The CDR3 is 16 amino acids. CDR1 is MGHRA, CDR2 YSYEKL, per germline. CDR3 residues: CASSQGLAGGGDTQYF. Here the CDR3 DNA reads TGCGCCAGCAGCCAAGGACTAGCGGGGGGAGGGGATACGCAGTATTTT.

The chain recombines TRBV29-1 with TRBJ2-5; weak D call: TRBD2 (5 bases). The CDR3 has 12 amino acids. The germline V and J ends were trimmed by 7 bases and 1 base, with 10 bases remaining between them. Germline assignment: CDR1 SQVTM and CDR2 ANQGSEA. CDR3 sequence reads: CSAEGPQETQYF. The CDR3 DNA is TGCAGCGCCGAGGGTCCCCAAGAGACCCAGTACTTC. Variable domain in full (rest from reference TRBV29-1 and TRBJ2-5): SAVISQKPSRDICQRGTSLTIQCQVDSQVTMMFWYRQQPGQSLTLIATANQGSEATYESGFVIDKFPISRPNLTFSTLTVSNMSPEDSSIYLCSAEGPQETQYFGPGTRLLVL.

The CDR3 spells CASSEVTGEGTEAFF. The CDR3 DNA reads as TGTGCCAGCAGTGAAGTTACGGGGGAGGGCACTGAAGCTTTCTTT. The chain has TRBV2 and TRBJ1-1, with TRBD1 as a possible D gene (5 bases). The CDR3 loop spans 15 amino acids. The V gene lost 1 base and the J gene lost 4 bases, with 13 bases spanning the gap. CDR1 and CDR2 from the germline V gene are SNHLY and FYNNEI.

This chain uses TRBV9 with TRBJ1-2; D might be TRBD1 (6 bases). In germline, CDR1 is SGDLS, CDR2 YYNGEE. This CDR3 region has 14 residues. The V end lost 3 bases, the J end lost 6 bases, and 15 bases lay between the germline ends. For the CDR3, the DNA is TGTGCCAGCAGCGGTCGCCCAGGGGACGATGGCTACACCTTC. This translates into CASSGRPGDDGYTF.

This clone appeared a single time. Sequence at one end of the junction differs from germline and may be a read error. The chain joins TRBV5-1 to TRBJ1-2, with D tentatively TRBD1 (6 bases). This CDR3 has 14 residues. Germline assignment: CDR1 SGHRS and CDR2 YFSETQ. The CDR3 DNA sequence: TGCGCCAGCAGCTTGGATCCCGGGGGGCAGGGAAACGCCTTC. As protein: CASSLDPGGQGNAF.

The V and J genes are TRBV18 and TRBJ1-1; D may be TRBD1 (5 bases). Trimming shortened V by 2 bases and J by 4 bases, and 14 bases separated the two germline ends. The CDR3 length is 15 residues. The germline CDR1 and CDR2 sequences are KGHSH and LQKENI. CDR3 region: CASSPSHQGGTEAFF. The CDR3 region has the DNA TGTGCCAGCTCACCAAGTCATCAGGGCGGCACTGAAGCTTTCTTT.

The V and J genes are TRBV6-5 and TRBJ2-5, with 8 bases lining up with TRBD1. The CDR3 contains 12 residues. In germline, CDR1 is MNHEY, CDR2 SVGAGI. V lost 6 bases to trimming and J lost 5 bases; unmatched junction nucleotides: 2. CDR3 bases: TGTGCCAGCAGGGACAGGGTGGAGACCCAGTACTTC. Amino acid sequence: CASRDRVETQYF.

This clone was seen a handful of times. The chain joins TRBV5-1 to TRBJ2-7, with TRBD2 identical over 9 bases. CDR3 length: 19 amino acids. V was pared by 6 bases and J by 0 bases, with 19 bases of the junction left unmatched. The germline V gene encodes CDR1 SGHRS and CDR2 YFSETQ. CDR3 amino acids: CASNGGSSLAGTSSYEQYF. The CDR3 nucleotides read TGCGCCAGCAACGGCGGTTCGTCTCTAGCGGGGACGAGCTCCTACGAGCAGTACTTC.

This clone was seen only a few times. V and J are TRBV5-4 and TRBJ2-1, with 7 nucleotides matching TRBD2. The V gene end was trimmed by 4 bases and the J gene end by 4 bases; junction bases not matched to a gene: 8. CDR1 is SGHNT, CDR2 YYREEE, per germline (reference sequence). The CDR3 has 15 amino acids. Written as DNA, the CDR3 is TGTGCCAGCAGCCCGGGGGGTCCGTCTTACAATGAGCAGTTCTTC. It specifies CASSPGGPSYNEQFF. Full variable domain (outside the CDR3, taken from reference TRBV5-4 and TRBJ2-1): ETGVTQSPTHLIKTRGQQVTLRCSSQSGHNTVSWYQQALGQGPQFIFQYYREEENGRGNFPPRFSGLQFPNYSSELNVNALELDDSALYLCASSPGGPSYNEQFFGPGTRLTVL.

The chain recombines TRBV7-2 with TRBJ2-5; TRBD2 is a possible D gene (5 bases). V was pared by 1 base and J by 5 bases, with 20 bases between. CDR1 is SGHTA, CDR2 FQGNSA, per germline. The CDR3 is 17 amino acids. The CDR3 DNA follows: TGTGCCAGCAGCTTAGGGCCAGGCCGTACTAGGTGGGAGACCCAGTACTTC. The encoded protein is CASSLGPGRTRWETQYF.

The chain has TRBV10-3 and TRBJ1-3; 10 nucleotides line up with TRBD1. Losses at the gene ends were 4 bases for V and 6 bases for J; bases not matched to a gene: 6. Per germline, CDR1 ENHRY and CDR2 SYGVKD. The CDR3 loop spans 15 amino acids. In nucleotides, the CDR3 is TGTGCCATCAGTGCACCCGGGACAGGGGTAAACACCATATATTTT. Protein: CAISAPGTGVNTIYF.

This clone was seen a few times. The J gene is TRBJ1-2, the V gene TRBV11-2, with D possibly TRBD1 on 6 matching bases. Trimming took 5 bases from V and 4 from J, leaving 17 bases between them. The germline V gene has CDR1 SGHAT and CDR2 FQNNGV. The CDR3 is 15 amino acids. This CDR3 is CASSPQGAKVYGYTF. CDR3 DNA sequence: TGTGCCAGCAGCCCACAGGGTGCTAAAGTCTATGGCTACACCTTC.